This T cell receptor beta chain was recorded in a study of cytomegalovirus exposure and HLA in healthy donors (dated by TCRdb to between 2016 and 2019). At the level of the whole study: According to an earlier analysis of 587 of the donors, some 180 million T cells yielded 90 million to 130 million unique TCR beta sequences and less than 300 Gb of sequence data. Around 330 gigabases of sequencing data and approximately 91 million unique TCR sequences made up an early release that covered under 750 HLA-typed donors. In addition to the first cohort of around 670 subjects, a separate validation cohort of 130 or so different subjects was used. A later genetic analysis took genome-wide SNP genotypes for about three fifths of the roughly 700 donors and used that subset as a discovery cohort. The study used immunosequencing to profile the T cell repertoires of under 700 subjects and linked those repertoires to cytomegalovirus serostatus. To predict cytomegalovirus infection status, the study brought together high-throughput TCR immunosequencing, statistical association of individual TCRs with disease status, and machine learning. To decide whether each TCR beta V gene segment behaved as functional or pseudogenic, an earlier analysis of approximately 620 of the donors relied on high-throughput TCR beta sequencing. Typing coverage varied by locus: roughly 629-630 donors for A, B, C, DRB1 and DQB1; around 560 for DQA1; more than 600 for DPA1; approximately 470 for DPB1. Four to six DR-DQ haplotypes were handled as single units for association and clustering, since linkage in the cohort was strong. Among about 360 genotyped donors of the cohort, an average of around 240,000 unique TCR beta nucleotide sequences were sequenced per donor, around 20% of them non-productive. The aim of the study was to test whether cataloging public T cell receptors could identify signatures of past pathogen exposure. HLA typing included class I and class II loci at four-digit resolution. Alongside the repertoire data, information on donor age, sex, ethnicity and CMV serostatus was compiled. Of the roughly 400 genotyped donors, 70% to 90% were placed in the genetic ancestry cluster associated with self-reported Caucasian donors. All discovery cohort repertoires had been generated on a single sequencing platform. Rather than drawing on any new phenotypic data, the later analysis identified candidate immune exposures from TCR beta sequences and the way those sequences occurred across donors. To study patterns of TCR occurrence, a later analysis re-analyzed previously published TCR beta repertoires from around 660 donors and added high-resolution HLA genotyping. General findings and caveats noted by the study authors: A few of the identified cytomegalovirus-associated TCR beta chains were confirmed in vitro to be specific for cytomegalovirus antigens. Because some donors lacked HLA typing at each locus, the association tests relied only on the typed subset. The cohort was sequenced for TCR beta chains only, and without alpha or paired-chain data the features that could be detected were limited. In a later analysis, HLA-associated TCR beta chains showed more clonal expansion and lower generation probabilities than non-associated chains that were equally common. When HLA alleles, especially DR and DQ, strongly co-occurred, TCR associations were difficult to assign to individual alleles. Sequencing depth was assumed to be roughly uniform across donors in the presence/absence analyses, though that assumption may not hold. Across donors, most TCR sequences were observed very rarely, whereas some public TCRs were present in many individuals. Because counts were too low, approximately 18 rarely observed V segments, including chromosome 9 orphons, were excluded from the earlier analysis of 587 of the donors. A later analysis reported that several top co-occurrence clusters appeared linked to parvovirus B19, influenza, CMV and Epstein-Barr virus. Correlated functional status among segregating V segments might be attributable to linkage disequilibrium, but an unknown experimental factor could not be ruled out. The 87-base-pair reads could not distinguish some IMGT-functional V segments, including TRBV6-2 and TRBV6-3, so those segments were excluded. The authors suggested that the approach could potentially be generalized to other disease states and immunological phenotypes. A later analysis associated some 17,000 TCR beta sequences with specific HLA alleles at a false discovery rate of 0.05. A later analysis found that TCR association rates varied across HLA loci, with DRB1 alleles showing the most associated TCRs and HLA-C alleles the fewest. According to a later analysis, most CMV-associated TCR beta chains appeared to be HLA-restricted, and the HLA associations seemed to be driven largely by CMV exposure. Immune exposure information for the cohort was limited to CMV serostatus. Broadly in line with IMGT annotations, most TCR beta V segments showed up in productive rearrangements about 90% or about 30% of the time in an earlier analysis of 450 to 750 of the donors. The classifier was reported to diagnose cytomegalovirus status with high specificity and sensitivity in both the original cohort and the validation cohort. A total of fewer than 200 TCR beta chains were listed by the study as associated with cytomegalovirus. A cluster of highly shared sequence variants was judged likely to represent a technical artifact of the sequencing pipeline. A further reported finding was that TCR beta sequences accurately predicted the HLA-A and HLA-B alleles for most subjects in the first cohort. Compared with the 666-donor mean, donors in an Asian-associated ancestry cluster had fewer N-insertions in productive TCRs, according to a later genetic analysis. An association between a missense DCLRE1C variant and V-gene and J-gene trimming of TCR beta chains was found in a later genetic analysis and replicated in an independent cohort.

Library preparation used the immunoSEQ multiplex PCR assay. The multiplex PCR relied on a mix of 60 forward primers for TCR Vbeta segments and 13 reverse primers for TCR Jbeta segments. The CDR3 region of rearranged TCR beta genes was amplified from genomic DNA by a multiplex PCR assay. On the Illumina HiSeq System, the amplified TCR beta libraries were sequenced as 87-base-pair reads. As for the authors' bioinformatics: Across the roughly 670 repertoires, a later analysis counted 80 million or so unique TCR beta chains, approximately 10 million of which were shared by at least two donors. To remove PCR and sequencing errors, raw reads were error-corrected and collapsed into unique sequences using a nearest-neighbor algorithm that merged closely related sequences. CDR3 sequences were aligned to IMGT reference sequences to assign V, D and J gene segments. Each retained sequence needed at least a six-nucleotide match to both a V gene segment and a J gene segment. Rearrangements were called productive when the CDR3 lacked stop codons and stayed in frame with V and J; all others were non-productive. CDR3 was defined according to IMGT convention as the region running from the second conserved V-encoded cysteine to the conserved J-encoded phenylalanine. The earlier analysis of approximately 500 of the donors excluded sequences that lacked an unambiguous match to a single V gene segment. In an earlier analysis of approximately 590 of the donors, V segments were called functional above 56.7% productive rearrangements and were called segregating when the between-donor standard deviation exceeded 5%. To diagnose cytomegalovirus status from the catalog of TCR beta chain sequences, a statistical classification framework was built. In a later analysis, TCR nucleotide sequences were compared against IMGT/GENE-DB human TR gene sequences so that V and J genes could be assigned. The TCRdist pipeline was used in a later analysis to assign CDR3 sequences and most-parsimonious VDJ recombination scenarios. In a later analysis, each TCR beta chain was defined by its CDR3 amino acid sequence together with its V-gene family, and reads without a unique V-gene family were excluded. A later analysis removed nearly 600 highly shared, low-generation-probability nucleotide sequences to deal with suspected cross-contamination and a sequencing artifact. A later analysis calculated a clonal expansion index for each public chain from normalized within-repertoire ranks of inferred template counts. Generation probabilities in a later analysis came from a VDJ recombination model fitted to out-of-frame rearrangements, and those results were checked against IGoR. Hypergeometric tests were used in a later analysis to score TCR-TCR, TCR-HLA and TCR-CMV co-occurrence, with a repertoire-size bias correction applied to the TCR pairs. To estimate false discovery rates, a later analysis permuted the HLA or CMV assignments 20 times. In a later analysis, co-occurring TCRs were grouped using DBSCAN, with TCRdist sequence similarity added in when clustering inside HLA-allele-positive subsets. For co-occurrence clustering, repertoires with fewer than 30,000 or more than 120,000 public chains were excluded, along with roughly five repertoires with anomalous nucleotide sharing. TCRdb provides this immuneACCESS table in a form limited to in-frame rearrangements. Some clones are lacking; in checked studies, under half of them reflect an unresolved V gene, and why the rest are absent is not known. V, J and clone size are those of that table, while D and trimming were read from the DNA. Counted in this sample were 150,000 to 200,000 clones; around 79% of them appeared once. The leading ten clones occupy 5% to 8% of the sample.

The CDR1 and CDR2 encoded by the germline V gene are SGDLS and YYNGEE. The CDR3 sequence holds 14 residues, the cysteine and phenylalanine included. CDR3 DNA is the only sequence kept; it has 42 bases, read in frame from the first base. This clone was counted once. Its target antigen remains unknown. The sample holds no much larger clone one base away, and base qualities are not on file. The cohort was made up of 500 to 850 healthy bone marrow donors. Cohort members were all nominally healthy when sampled, although unrecorded immune exposures were likely present. The donor was CMV seropositive and was included in the group of approximately 310 seropositive cohort members. Every donor gave a peripheral blood sample, and the peripheral blood mononuclear cells from that sample were used for TCR beta sequencing. The Qiagen DNeasy Blood Extraction Kit was used to extract genomic DNA from the blood cell samples.

The sequence was obtained from a man aged 35 to 55 in good health and CMV-seropositive. This chain joins TRBV9 to TRBJ2-5, with no confidently assigned D gene. The J call could be wrong; TRBJ2-7 is a better fit for the DNA end. Sequences were obtained from PBMCs. The CDR3 reads as follows: CASSVGGGVFEQYF. The sequence in DNA is TGTGCCAGCAGCGTAGGTGGTGGAGTGTTCGAGCAGTACTTC.